A selection of T cell receptor beta chains follows, all from one sample in a study of OX40 agonist ivuxolimab in advanced cancers. The table came from immunoSEQ multiplex PCR; TCRdb's copy has only in-frame clones and leaves some out. The top ten hold roughly 0.27% of the sample, which has roughly 100,000 clones, around 94% seen once. Sequences were derived from CD4+ or CD8+ T cells sorted from blood, sampled in a trial of the OX40 agonist ivuxolimab. These receptors were taken from an adult with an advanced solid tumor such as melanoma, head and neck, liver or kidney cancer. CDR3s include the opening cysteine and the closing phenylalanine or tryptophan. D genes are given only for firm matches. Not all rows give a size; the values are once, few, many and, for expanded clones, a class.

J: TRBJ1-1; D: .; V: TRBV5-5; size: .; CDR3: CASSLLGATLNTEAFF; DNA: TGTGCCAGCAGCTTGTTAGGGGCCACGCTGAACACTGAAGCTTTCTTT
J: TRBJ2-1; D: TRBD2; V: TRBV18; size: .; CDR3: CASSPPTSGSFHEQFF; DNA: TGTGCCAGCTCACCCCCGACTAGCGGGAGTTTCCATGAGCAGTTCTTC
J: TRBJ2-4; D: TRBD1; V: TRBV5-4; size: .; CDR3: CASSVGTVKNIQYF; DNA: TGTGCCAGCAGCGTCGGGACAGTCAAAAACATTCAGTACTTC
J: TRBJ1-2; D: TRBD1; V: TRBV2; size: .; CDR3: CASTGLDRAILYGYTF; DNA: TGTGCCAGCACTGGACTGGACAGGGCGATCCTCTATGGCTACACCTTC
J: TRBJ2-3; D: .; V: TRBV28; size: .; CDR3: CASSPYLTDTQYF; DNA: TGTGCCAGCAGTCCCTACCTTACAGATACGCAGTATTTT
J: TRBJ2-2; D: TRBD2; V: TRBV7-6; size: .; CDR3: CASSWTSGRFGTGELFF; DNA: TGTGCCAGCAGCTGGACTAGCGGGAGGTTCGGAACCGGGGAGCTGTTTTTT
J: TRBJ1-2; D: TRBD1; V: TRBV6-6; size: .; CDR3: CASSVLGQSFGYTF; DNA: TGTGCCAGCAGCGTACTGGGACAGTCCTTTGGCTACACCTTC
J: TRBJ2-2; D: .; V: TRBV6-5; size: .; CDR3: CASSYSGGRLSELFF; DNA: TGTGCCAGCAGTTACTCGGGGGGGCGACTTTCGGAGCTGTTTTTT
J: TRBJ2-4; D: .; V: TRBV5-1; size: .; CDR3: CASSLNPSTNIQYF; DNA: TGCGCCAGCAGCTTGAACCCGTCTACGAACATTCAGTACTTC
J: TRBJ2-3; D: .; V: TRBV5-6; size: once; CDR3: CASSPVDQVPTDTQYF; DNA: TGTGCCAGCAGCCCCGTGGACCAGGTCCCCACAGATACGCAGTATTTT
J: TRBJ2-3; D: .; V: TRBV27; size: .; CDR3: CASKPHHSSTDTQYF; DNA: TGTGCCAGCAAGCCCCACCATTCTAGCACAGATACGCAGTATTTT
J: TRBJ2-2; D: TRBD1; V: TRBV15; size: .; CDR3: CATGQGALSTGELFF; DNA: TGTGCCACCGGACAGGGGGCATTAAGCACCGGGGAGCTGTTTTTT
J: TRBJ2-7; D: .; V: TRBV6-1; size: .; CDR3: CASGSSYEQYF; DNA: TGTGCCAGCGGGAGCTCCTACGAGCAGTACTTC
J: TRBJ1-2; D: .; V: TRBV28; size: .; CDR3: CASSSLTSTGRGYTF; DNA: TGTGCCAGCAGTTCCCTCACTTCGACAGGACGGGGCTACACCTTC
J: TRBJ2-3; D: .; V: TRBV15; size: .; CDR3: CATSRDSPDTQYF; DNA: TGTGCCACCAGCAGAGATTCTCCAGATACGCAGTATTTT
J: TRBJ2-1; D: TRBD2; V: TRBV11-2; size: .; CDR3: CASSPIGIAGGKNEQFF; DNA: TGTGCCAGCAGCCCCATCGGGATAGCGGGAGGTAAGAATGAGCAGTTCTTC
J: TRBJ2-7; D: TRBD2; V: TRBV13; size: .; CDR3: CASSTSGGQYEQYF; DNA: TGTGCCAGCAGCACATCGGGGGGGCAGTACGAGCAGTACTTC
J: TRBJ1-5; D: .; V: TRBV4-1; size: .; CDR3: CASSQVYNQPQHF; DNA: TGCGCCAGCAGTCAGGTATACAATCAGCCCCAGCATTTT
J: TRBJ2-1; D: .; V: TRBV30; size: .; CDR3: CAWSVLAGQLQFF; DNA: TGTGCCTGGAGTGTACTGGCGGGACAGTTGCAGTTCTTC
J: TRBJ1-6; D: .; V: TRBV4-3; size: .; CDR3: CASSQDRGSNSPLHF; DNA: TGCGCCAGCAGCCAAGATCGGGGCAGTAATTCACCCCTCCACTTT
J: TRBJ2-1; D: .; V: TRBV6-6; size: .; CDR3: CASLYQGGGNEQFF; DNA: TGTGCCAGCCTCTACCAGGGGGGAGGGAATGAGCAGTTCTTC
J: TRBJ1-6; D: .; V: TRBV5-4; size: .; CDR3: CASSRGGTNIYNSPLHF; DNA: TGTGCCAGCAGCCGGGGAGGGACCAATATTTATAATTCACCCCTCCACTTT
J: TRBJ2-1; D: .; V: TRBV10-3; size: .; CDR3: CAISEGHRYNEQFF; DNA: TGTGCCATCAGTGAGGGTCACCGGTACAATGAGCAGTTCTTC
J: TRBJ1-3; D: .; V: TRBV6-1; size: .; CDR3: CASRGARGNTIYF; DNA: TGTGCCAGCAGGGGGGCTCGTGGAAACACCATATATTTT
J: TRBJ1-5; D: .; V: TRBV30; size: .; CDR3: CAWSITGSNQPQHF; DNA: TGTGCCTGGAGCATCACAGGGAGCAATCAGCCCCAGCATTTT
J: TRBJ1-6; D: .; V: TRBV7-2; size: .; CDR3: CASSNDRFNSPLHF; DNA: TGTGCCAGCAGCAACGACAGGTTTAATTCACCCCTCCACTTT
J: TRBJ1-2; D: .; V: TRBV5-6; size: .; CDR3: CASSFKQAGYGYTF; DNA: TGTGCCAGCAGCTTCAAACAGGCCGGATATGGCTACACCTTC
J: TRBJ2-3; D: .; V: TRBV11-2; size: .; CDR3: CASSLGTDTQYF; DNA: TGTGCCAGCAGCTTAGGCACAGATACGCAGTATTTT
J: TRBJ2-1; D: TRBD2; V: TRBV9; size: .; CDR3: CASSRLAGVQNEQFF; DNA: TGTGCCAGCAGCCGCCTAGCGGGAGTCCAAAATGAGCAGTTCTTC
J: TRBJ1-5; D: .; V: TRBV6-6; size: .; CDR3: CASSYLTQPQHF; DNA: TGTGCCAGCAGTTATTTGACCCAGCCCCAGCATTTT
J: TRBJ2-5; D: .; V: TRBV19; size: .; CDR3: CASSTTGTETQYF; DNA: TGTGCCAGTAGTACAACAGGGACCGAGACCCAGTACTTC
J: TRBJ2-1; D: TRBD2; V: TRBV2; size: .; CDR3: CASSGLAGGVNEQFF; DNA: TGTGCCAGCAGTGGGCTAGCGGGAGGGGTCAATGAGCAGTTCTTC
J: TRBJ2-5; D: .; V: TRBV18; size: .; CDR3: CASSPVSGETQYF; DNA: TGTGCCAGCTCACCAGTCAGCGGGGAGACCCAGTACTTC
J: TRBJ2-2; D: .; V: TRBV10-3; size: .; CDR3: CAITNTGELFF; DNA: TGTGCCATCACGAACACCGGGGAGCTGTTTTTT
J: TRBJ1-1; D: TRBD1; V: TRBV4-2; size: .; CDR3: CASSQDDRGDTEAFF; DNA: TGTGCCAGCAGCCAAGACGACAGGGGTGACACTGAAGCTTTCTTT
J: TRBJ1-1; D: TRBD1; V: TRBV5-1; size: .; CDR3: CASSSTGQHEAFF; DNA: TGCGCCAGCAGCTCTACGGGACAGCATGAAGCTTTCTTT
J: TRBJ1-5; D: .; V: TRBV19; size: .; CDR3: CASSSRVDQPQHF; DNA: TGTGCCAGTAGTTCGCGGGTGGATCAGCCCCAGCATTTT
J: TRBJ2-5; D: TRBD2; V: TRBV11-1; size: once; CDR3: CASSLATAGEQPSKTQYF; DNA: TGTGCCAGCAGCTTAGCGACAGCGGGAGAACAGCCATCAAAGACCCAGTACTTC
J: TRBJ1-1; D: TRBD1; V: TRBV7-9; size: .; CDR3: CASRDLQGDEAFF; DNA: TGTGCCAGCAGGGACTTACAGGGGGATGAAGCTTTCTTT
J: TRBJ1-5; D: .; V: TRBV4-1; size: .; CDR3: CASSQVGGNQPQHF; DNA: TGCGCCAGCAGCCAAGTCGGGGGGAATCAGCCCCAGCATTTT
J: TRBJ2-7; D: TRBD2; V: TRBV18; size: .; CDR3: CASSLSGANSYEQYF; DNA: TGTGCCAGCTCACTCAGCGGGGCCAACTCCTACGAGCAGTACTTC
J: TRBJ2-5; D: .; V: TRBV7-9; size: .; CDR3: CASSGAGTQYF; DNA: TGTGCCAGCAGTGGCGCTGGTACCCAGTACTTC
J: TRBJ1-6; D: TRBD1; V: TRBV6-5; size: .; CDR3: CASSYSKGRGVAPLHF; DNA: TGTGCCAGCAGTTACTCAAAAGGCAGGGGGGTAGCACCCCTCCACTTT
J: TRBJ1-5; D: .; V: TRBV6-6; size: .; CDR3: CASKGGMDQPQHF; DNA: TGTGCCAGCAAGGGGGGAATGGATCAGCCCCAGCATTTT
J: TRBJ1-1; D: .; V: TRBV6-1; size: .; CDR3: CASRVTANTEAFF; DNA: TGTGCCAGCAGGGTGACAGCGAACACTGAAGCTTTCTTT
J: TRBJ2-2; D: .; V: TRBV9; size: .; CDR3: CASNTINTGELFF; DNA: TGTGCCAGCAACACTATAAACACCGGGGAGCTGTTTTTT
J: TRBJ1-2; D: .; V: TRBV4-2; size: .; CDR3: CASSQVVPTVGGYTF; DNA: TGTGCCAGCAGCCAAGTAGTCCCGACAGTCGGTGGCTACACCTTC
J: TRBJ1-5; D: TRBD1; V: TRBV28; size: .; CDR3: CASSLPGTGLNQPQHF; DNA: TGTGCCAGCAGTTTACCCGGGACAGGGCTCAATCAGCCCCAGCATTTT
J: TRBJ1-1; D: .; V: TRBV27; size: .; CDR3: CASSSTTNTGKAFF; DNA: TGTGCCAGCAGTTCGACGACCAACACAGGGAAAGCTTTCTTT
J: TRBJ1-5; D: TRBD1; V: TRBV5-6; size: .; CDR3: CASSSLRGRYQPQHF; DNA: TGTGCCAGCAGCTCCCTCAGGGGGCGCTATCAGCCCCAGCATTTT
J: TRBJ2-4; D: .; V: TRBV19; size: .; CDR3: CASSNRLNIQYF; DNA: TGTGCCAGTAGTAATAGACTAAACATTCAGTACTTC
J: TRBJ2-6; D: .; V: TRBV6-6; size: .; CDR3: CATHTPGANVLTF; DNA: TGTGCCACCCACACTCCCGGGGCCAACGTCCTGACTTTC
J: TRBJ2-3; D: TRBD2; V: TRBV4-2; size: .; CDR3: CASSLGTSGGDTQYF; DNA: TGTGCCAGCAGCCTGGGGACTAGCGGGGGGGATACGCAGTATTTT
J: TRBJ2-3; D: .; V: TRBV6-1; size: .; CDR3: CASSRSGSGDTQYF; DNA: TGTGCCAGCAGTAGGTCAGGGTCGGGAGATACGCAGTATTTT
J: TRBJ2-3; D: .; V: TRBV2; size: few; CDR3: CASMVEVDTNTQYF; DNA: TGTGCCAGCATGGTTGAGGTGGACACGAATACGCAGTATTTT
J: TRBJ1-5; D: .; V: TRBV30; size: .; CDR3: CAWSVGEPQHF; DNA: TGTGCCTGGAGTGTAGGGGAGCCCCAGCATTTT
J: TRBJ1-6; D: TRBD1; V: TRBV2; size: few; CDR3: CASSTQGAGSPLHF; DNA: TGTGCCAGCAGTACACAGGGGGCAGGGTCACCCCTCCACTTT
J: TRBJ1-6; D: TRBD1; V: TRBV30; size: .; CDR3: CAWSVGGFSPLHF; DNA: TGTGCCTGGAGTGTAGGGGGCTTCTCACCCCTCCACTTT
J: TRBJ2-2; D: .; V: TRBV19; size: .; CDR3: CASSILFGELFF; DNA: TGTGCCAGTAGTATTTTGTTCGGGGAGCTGTTTTTT